Each of the 31 T cell receptor beta chains below was sequenced from the same sample in a study of human thymus T cells. Repertoires were generated with immunoSEQ multiplex PCR, while TCRdb's copy carries only in-frame clones and drops some. The table has about 78,000 clones, approximately 96% seen once; the top ten hold 0.031%. The thymus tissue came from resections taken during corrective heart surgery. Specimen: thymus tissue. The receptors come from a boy younger than two with a congenital heart defect but otherwise immunologically healthy.

The chain employs TRBV6-4 and TRBJ1-1; D uncertain. The CDR3 length is 14 residues. Trimming took off 0 bases at V and 1 base at J, with 6 bases between the two ends. Germline V CDR1 and CDR2: MRHNA, SNTAGT. The CDR3 sequence: CASSDSEENTEAFF. The CDR3 coding sequence is TGTGCCAGCAGTGACTCCGAGGAGAACACTGAAGCTTTCTTT.

This chain uses TRBV11-2 with TRBJ1-1; D gene uncertain. Trimming cost V 8 bases and J 3 bases, with 19 bases left between them. Germline CDR1 is SGHAT and CDR2 is FQNNGV. This CDR3 region has 15 residues. The CDR3: CASVKIGRLDTEAFF. The CDR3 nucleotides are TGTGCCAGCGTCAAAATTGGACGCCTCGACACTGAAGCTTTCTTT.

In DNA form, the CDR3 reads TGCGCCAGCAGCTTGGCCCCTTGGGTAGCCTATGGCTACACCTTC. This translates into CASSLAPWVAYGYTF. The chain links TRBV5-1 to TRBJ1-2; D gene unclear. The V gene lost 0 bases and the J gene lost 4 bases, with 13 bases spanning the gap. The CDR3 consists of 15 residues. In germline, CDR1 is SGHRS, CDR2 YFSETQ.

The rearrangement joins TRBV2 to TRBJ1-5; 10 positions agree with TRBD1. Germline V lookup: CDR1 SNHLY, CDR2 FYNNEI. CDR3 length: 18 amino acids. Losses at the gene ends were 1 base for V and 0 bases for J; bases not matched to a gene: 6. CDR3 amino acids: CASSEEVGTGVSNQPQHF. DNA of the CDR3: TGTGCCAGCAGTGAAGAAGTTGGGACAGGGGTTAGCAATCAGCCCCAGCATTTT.

The V and J genes are TRBV4-1 and TRBJ1-4; 9 nucleotides agree with TRBD1. The germline CDR1 and CDR2 sequences are MGHRA and YSYEKL. The junction had 9 bases not matched to a gene; V was cut back by 5 bases and J by 8 bases. The length of the CDR3 is 15 residues. The DNA of the CDR3 is TGCGCCAGCAGCGACCGGACAGGGGAACGAGAAAAACTGTTTTTT. Its translation: CASSDRTGEREKLFF.

V gene TRBV7-2 combines with J gene TRBJ2-6; no firm D call. CDR3 size: 18 residues. Germline V CDR1 and CDR2: SGHTA, FQGNSA. The germline V and J ends were trimmed by 1 base and 1 base, with 14 bases remaining between them. The CDR3 DNA is TGTGCCAGCAGCTTAGAGGACCAGATAGGTTCTGGGGCCAACGTCCTGACTTTC. Its translation: CASSLEDQIGSGANVLTF.

The chain recombines TRBV27 with TRBJ2-4, with D perhaps matching TRBD1 (6 bases). This CDR3 comprises 15 residues. CDR1 and CDR2 from the germline V gene are MNHEY and SMNVEV (reference sequence). The V end lost 3 bases, the J end lost 7 bases, and 16 bases lay between the germline ends. The CDR3 sequence: CASSFLSYRENIQYF. CDR3 coding DNA: TGTGCCAGCAGTTTTCTCTCCTACAGGGAGAACATTCAGTACTTC.

V gene TRBV7-2 combines with J gene TRBJ2-5; TRBD2 agrees at 8 bases. CDR3 length: 16 amino acids. The germline V gene has CDR1 SGHTA and CDR2 FQGNSA. With 3 bases clipped from V and 5 bases from J, the junction kept 11 bases outside the gene matches. The CDR3 reads CASSFSGGTSNETQYF. The CDR3 bases are TGTGCCAGCAGCTTTTCTGGTGGGACTAGTAATGAGACCCAGTACTTC.

The gene calls are TRBV4-1 and TRBJ1-5, with 9 bases matching TRBD1. The CDR3 length is 16 residues. Germline values: CDR1 MGHRA, CDR2 YSYEKL. V shed 2 bases and J 9 bases; nucleotides not matched to a gene: 11. CDR3 residues: CASSQSPGQGRGPQHF. CDR3 DNA sequence: TGCGCCAGCAGCCAATCCCCGGGACAGGGAAGAGGGCCCCAGCATTTT.

The chain joins TRBV7-8 to TRBJ1-5, with unresolved D. The CDR3 runs to 17 residues. V lost 1 base and J 5 bases, leaving 18 bases between the germline ends. Germline V gene data show CDR1 as SGHVS and CDR2 as FQNEAQ. The CDR3 coding sequence is TGTGCCAGCAGCTTAGATCTCTACGGTGGGAGGGATCAGCCCCAGCATTTT. It encodes CASSLDLYGGRDQPQHF.

The chain recombines TRBV27 with TRBJ1-1; D is uncertain. The CDR3 extends over 14 amino acids. Germline-derived CDR1 and CDR2 are MNHEY and SMNVEV (reference sequence). Trimming left V 6 bases short and J 0 bases short, with 11 bases between. The CDR3 loop reads CASSPHNMNTEAFF. The CDR3 bases are TGTGCCAGCAGCCCCCACAACATGAACACTGAAGCTTTCTTT.

This clone was counted once. J is TRBJ1-3 and V is TRBV6-1; weak D call: TRBD1 (6 bases). Trimming pared 1 base from V and 7 bases from J, leaving 20 bases between. The V gene's germline CDR1 is MNHNS and CDR2 SASEGT. This CDR3 comprises 17 residues. The CDR3 DNA follows: TGTGCCAGCAGTGAAGACAGGGCTGACCGCCGGCGGAACACCATATATTTT. Translating it yields CASSEDRADRRRNTIYF.

The gene calls are TRBV6-5 and TRBJ2-7; TRBD2 is a possible D gene (5 bases). The length of the CDR3 is 16 residues. The V gene's germline CDR1 is MNHEY and CDR2 SVGAGI. V lost 0 bases to trimming and J lost 3 bases, with 15 bases between them. CDR3 in amino acids: CASSYSERVGDYEQYF. The CDR3 DNA reads as TGTGCCAGCAGTTACTCGGAGAGAGTGGGAGACTACGAGCAGTACTTC.

The J gene is TRBJ1-6, the V gene TRBV5-6; D is ambiguous. CDR1 is SGHDT, CDR2 YYEEEE, per germline. The CDR3 runs to 16 residues. Trimming cost V 2 bases and J 2 bases, with 11 bases left between them. The CDR3 region has the DNA TGTGCCAGCAGCTTTAGGAGGAAGACCTATAATTCACCCCTCCACTTT. Its protein product is CASSFRRKTYNSPLHF.

This clone was picked up one time. CDR3 loop: CASSQDRRNYGYTF. The DNA for the CDR3 is TGTGCCAGTAGCCAGGACCGGCGTAACTATGGCTACACCTTC. The gene calls are TRBV19 and TRBJ1-2; D uncertain. Germline V gene data show CDR1 as LNHDA and CDR2 as SQIVND (reference sequence). This CDR3 comprises 14 residues. Trimming took off 6 bases at V and 1 base at J, with 12 bases between the two ends.

The chain recombines TRBV4-3 with TRBJ1-4; 8 bases map to TRBD1. Germline trimming cut 1 base from V and 8 bases from J; bases unmatched to any gene: 27. Germline V lookup: CDR1 LGHNA, CDR2 YSLEER. The CDR3 covers 22 residues. The CDR3 spells CASSQVSWFSWGQAIGREKLFF. The CDR3 coding sequence is TGCGCCAGCAGCCAAGTTTCCTGGTTCTCCTGGGGACAGGCGATAGGGAGGGAAAAACTGTTTTTT.

The genes are TRBV19 and TRBJ1-1; D is undetermined. V lost 5 bases to trimming and J lost 3 bases, with 16 bases between them. CDR1 and CDR2 from the germline V gene are LNHDA and SQIVND (reference sequence). There are 15 residues in the CDR3. CDR3 in amino acids: CASSQCNLKDTEAFF. CDR3 DNA sequence: TGTGCCAGTAGTCAATGCAACCTAAAGGACACTGAAGCTTTCTTT.

CDR3 sequence reads: CASRGDSYNEQFF. The CDR3 region has the DNA TGTGCCAGCAGAGGGGACTCCTACAATGAGCAGTTCTTC. The chain is built from TRBV21-1 and TRBJ2-1; the D segment call TRBD1 is taken from the table without a DNA check. TRBV21-1 constitutes a pseudogene. CDR3 length: 13 amino acids.

The chain uses TRBV5-1 and TRBJ1-1; D gene uncertain. Germline lookup yields CDR1 SGHRS and CDR2 YFSETQ. Trimming left V 2 bases short and J 1 base short, with 6 bases between. The CDR3 length is 13 residues. In DNA, the CDR3 is TGCGCCAGCAGCTTACGGGGGAACACTGAAGCTTTCTTT. Its protein product is CASSLRGNTEAFF.

The rearrangement uses TRBV4-1 and TRBJ2-3; 12 bases are a match to TRBD2. This CDR3 spans 21 amino acids. CDR1 is MGHRA, CDR2 YSYEKL, per germline. Trimming removed 4 bases from V and 3 bases from J; junction bases left unmatched: 20. CDR3 sequence (DNA): TGCGCCAGCAGCCCCCCCCCGGAGGCTAGCGGGGGGGCCGAGTGGACAGATACGCAGTATTTT. It codes for CASSPPPEASGGAEWTDTQYF.

This chain connects TRBV11-3 to TRBJ2-1, with a weak D call TRBD2 (6 bases). The length of the CDR3 is 15 residues. Trimming took off 4 bases at V and 1 base at J, with 11 bases between the two ends. From germline, CDR1 is SGHNT and CDR2 YENEEA. CDR3 sequence: CASSCGVRSYNEQFF. The CDR3 bases are TGTGCCAGCAGCTGCGGGGTCAGATCCTACAATGAGCAGTTCTTC.

V gene TRBV6-1 combines with J gene TRBJ1-3; tentatively, D is TRBD1 (5 bases). Trimming shortened V by 1 base and J by 2 bases, and 9 bases separated the two germline ends. The CDR3 loop spans 15 amino acids. Germline V gene sequence: CDR1 MNHNS, CDR2 SASEGT. CDR3 nucleotide sequence: TGTGCCAGCAGTGAAGGGATAGGGGCTGGAAACACCATATATTTT. It is translated as CASSEGIGAGNTIYF.

The rearrangement uses TRBV4-3 and TRBJ2-1; a possible D gene is TRBD1 (6 bases). V lost 2 bases and J lost 0, with 11 bases in between. The germline gives CDR1 LGHNA, CDR2 YSLEER. This CDR3 is 16 amino acids long. The CDR3 region is CASSQSRGSSYNEQFF. CDR3 in DNA: TGCGCCAGCAGCCAATCCAGGGGAAGCTCCTACAATGAGCAGTTCTTC.

V gene TRBV27 combines with J gene TRBJ2-3; the match to TRBD2 covers 7 bases. The germline gives CDR1 MNHEY, CDR2 SMNVEV (reference sequence). Trimming at V came to 6 bases and at J to 5 bases, leaving 11 bases not matched to a gene. This CDR3 contains 15 residues. The CDR3 region is CASRTAPGRGDTQYF. The DNA of the CDR3 is TGTGCCAGCAGAACAGCCCCGGGGAGGGGAGATACGCAGTATTTT.

This chain links TRBV29-1 with TRBJ2-1, with D possibly being TRBD1 or TRBD2 (5 bases each). This CDR3 region has 14 residues. With 7 bases removed from V and 6 bases from J, the gap between germline ends came to 19 bases. Germline CDR1 and CDR2: SQVTM and ANQGSEA. The DNA of the CDR3 is TGCAGCGCTCGCCGGGACCTCACCCCCAATGAGCAGTTCTTC. This sequence encodes CSARRDLTPNEQFF.

The chain is built from TRBV7-2 and TRBJ2-7, with a tentative D call TRBD2 (6 bases). The CDR3 is made up of 15 amino acids. The germline V gene encodes CDR1 SGHTA and CDR2 FQGNSA. Trimming cost V 4 bases and J 4 bases, with 17 bases left between them. The CDR3 reads CASSSRRGRKYEQYF. DNA for the CDR3: TGTGCCAGCAGCTCGCGCCGGGGGAGGAAATACGAGCAGTACTTC.

This chain connects TRBV5-1 to TRBJ2-1; TRBD1 agrees at 8 bases. CDR1 is SGHRS, CDR2 YFSETQ, per germline. This CDR3 spans 16 amino acids. V shed 0 bases and J 8 bases; nucleotides not matched to a gene: 10. Here the CDR3 DNA reads TGCGCCAGCAGCTTGGGGCAGGACCAGGGGGCGTATGAGCAGTTCTTC. This codes for CASSLGQDQGAYEQFF.

This rearrangement joins TRBV19 to TRBJ2-3, with TRBD1 matching over 7 bases. After removal of 4 bases from V and 0 bases from J, the junction contained 16 bases not matched to a gene. There are 19 residues in the CDR3. Germline lookup yields CDR1 LNHDA and CDR2 SQIVND (reference sequence). CDR3 amino acids: CASSTFDEGAPSSTDTQYF. DNA for the CDR3: TGTGCCAGTAGTACCTTCGATGAGGGGGCGCCTTCTAGCACAGATACGCAGTATTTT.

This clone was counted between two and nine times. The CDR3 region has the DNA TGTGCCAGCAGCTTGAGTCTGAGGTTCACTGAAGCTTTCTTT. Protein product: CASSLSLRFTEAFF. The chain recombines TRBV5-5 with TRBJ1-1; D unresolved. V was cut by 1 base and J by 4 bases, with 11 bases left in between. CDR1 is SGHKS, CDR2 YYEKEE, per germline (reference sequence). There are 14 residues in the CDR3.

The genes are TRBV5-8 and TRBJ1-2, with 9 bases lining up with TRBD1. The CDR3 spans 15 residues. Germline CDR1 and CDR2: SGHTS and YDEGEE. The V gene end was trimmed by 4 bases and the J gene end by 2 bases; junction bases not matched to a gene: 6. The CDR3 reads CASSLRDRENYGYTF. CDR3 nucleotides: TGTGCCAGCAGCCTACGGGACAGGGAAAACTATGGCTACACCTTC. Full variable domain (missing parts from reference TRBV5-8 and TRBJ1-2): EAGVTQSPTHLIKTRGQQATLRCSPISGHTSVYWYQQALGLGLQFLLWYDEGEERNRGNFPPRFSGRQFPNYSSELNVNALELEDSALYLCASSLRDRENYGYTFGSGTRLTVV.

V is TRBV7-9 and J is TRBJ1-2, with D possibly TRBD1 on 5 matching bases. Trimming took off 6 bases at V and 4 bases at J, with 12 bases between the two ends. This CDR3 contains 13 residues. Germline CDR1 is SEHNR and CDR2 is FQNEAQ (reference sequence). This chain's CDR3 is CASSADISYGYTF. The CDR3 DNA follows: TGTGCCAGCAGTGCGGACATATCCTATGGCTACACCTTC.